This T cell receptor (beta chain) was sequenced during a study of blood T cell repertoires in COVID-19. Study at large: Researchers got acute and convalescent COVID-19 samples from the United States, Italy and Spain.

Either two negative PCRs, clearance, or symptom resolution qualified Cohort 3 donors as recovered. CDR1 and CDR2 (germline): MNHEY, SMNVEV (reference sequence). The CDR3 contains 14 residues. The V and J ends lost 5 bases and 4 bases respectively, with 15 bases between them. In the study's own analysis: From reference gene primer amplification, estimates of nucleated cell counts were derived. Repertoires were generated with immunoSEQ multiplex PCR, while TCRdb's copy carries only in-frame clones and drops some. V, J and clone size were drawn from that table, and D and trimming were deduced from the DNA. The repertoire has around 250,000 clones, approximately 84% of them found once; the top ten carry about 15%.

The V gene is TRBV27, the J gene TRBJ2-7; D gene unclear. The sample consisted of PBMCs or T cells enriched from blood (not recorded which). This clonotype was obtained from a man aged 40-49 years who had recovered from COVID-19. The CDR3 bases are TGTGCCAGCAGTCCCCGCCACCCCCAGTACGAGCAGTACTTC. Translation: CASSPRHPQYEQYF.